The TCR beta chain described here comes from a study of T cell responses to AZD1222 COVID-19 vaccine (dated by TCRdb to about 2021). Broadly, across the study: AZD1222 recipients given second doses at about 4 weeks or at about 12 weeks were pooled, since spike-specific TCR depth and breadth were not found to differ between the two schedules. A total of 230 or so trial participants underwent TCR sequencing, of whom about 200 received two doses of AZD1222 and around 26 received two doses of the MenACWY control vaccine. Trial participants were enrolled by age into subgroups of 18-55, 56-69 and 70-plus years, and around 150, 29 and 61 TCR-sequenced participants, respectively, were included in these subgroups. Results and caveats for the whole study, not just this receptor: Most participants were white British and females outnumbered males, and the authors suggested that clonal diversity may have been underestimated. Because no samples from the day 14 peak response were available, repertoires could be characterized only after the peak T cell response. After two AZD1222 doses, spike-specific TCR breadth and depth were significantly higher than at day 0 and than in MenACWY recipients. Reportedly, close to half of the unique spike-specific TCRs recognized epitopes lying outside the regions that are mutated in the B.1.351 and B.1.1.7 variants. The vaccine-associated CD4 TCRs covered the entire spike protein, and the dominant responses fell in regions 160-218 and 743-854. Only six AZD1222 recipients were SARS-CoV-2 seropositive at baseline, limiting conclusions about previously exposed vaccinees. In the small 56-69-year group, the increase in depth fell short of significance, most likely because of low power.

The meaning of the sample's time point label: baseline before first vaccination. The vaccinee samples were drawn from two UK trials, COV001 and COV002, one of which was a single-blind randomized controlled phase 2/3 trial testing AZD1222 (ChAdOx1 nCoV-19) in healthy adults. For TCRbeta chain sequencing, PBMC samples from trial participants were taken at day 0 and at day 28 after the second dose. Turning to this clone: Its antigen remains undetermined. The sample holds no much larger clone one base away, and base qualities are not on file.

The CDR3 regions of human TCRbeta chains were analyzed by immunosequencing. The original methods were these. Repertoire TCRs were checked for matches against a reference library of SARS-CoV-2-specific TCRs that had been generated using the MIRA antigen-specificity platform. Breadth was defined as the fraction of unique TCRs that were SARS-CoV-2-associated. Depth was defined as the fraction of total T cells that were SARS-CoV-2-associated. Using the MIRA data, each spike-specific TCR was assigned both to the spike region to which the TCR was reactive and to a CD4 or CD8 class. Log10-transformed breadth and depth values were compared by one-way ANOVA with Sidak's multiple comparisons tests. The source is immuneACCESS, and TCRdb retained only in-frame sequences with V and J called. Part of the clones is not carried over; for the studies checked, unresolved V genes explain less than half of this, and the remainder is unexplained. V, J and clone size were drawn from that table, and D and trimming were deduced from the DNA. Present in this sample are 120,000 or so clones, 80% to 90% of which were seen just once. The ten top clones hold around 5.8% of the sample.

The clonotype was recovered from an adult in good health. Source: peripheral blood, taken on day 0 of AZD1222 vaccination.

The DNA is as follows: TGTGCCAGCAGCCAAGTGGACAGGGAAAATAGAAGAGGTAATTCACCCCTCCACTTT. This is translated as CASSQVDRENRRGNSPLHF. Recombination linked TRBV7-2 to TRBJ1-6, with 8 central nucleotides matching TRBD1. Trimmed from V: 5 bases; trimmed from J: 6 bases; junction bases lacking a gene match: 18. The CDR3, cysteine through phenylalanine, is 19 amino acids long. Solely the CDR3 DNA is kept, with 57 bases framed from the first base. Looking up the germline V gene yields CDR1 SGHTA and CDR2 FQGNSA.